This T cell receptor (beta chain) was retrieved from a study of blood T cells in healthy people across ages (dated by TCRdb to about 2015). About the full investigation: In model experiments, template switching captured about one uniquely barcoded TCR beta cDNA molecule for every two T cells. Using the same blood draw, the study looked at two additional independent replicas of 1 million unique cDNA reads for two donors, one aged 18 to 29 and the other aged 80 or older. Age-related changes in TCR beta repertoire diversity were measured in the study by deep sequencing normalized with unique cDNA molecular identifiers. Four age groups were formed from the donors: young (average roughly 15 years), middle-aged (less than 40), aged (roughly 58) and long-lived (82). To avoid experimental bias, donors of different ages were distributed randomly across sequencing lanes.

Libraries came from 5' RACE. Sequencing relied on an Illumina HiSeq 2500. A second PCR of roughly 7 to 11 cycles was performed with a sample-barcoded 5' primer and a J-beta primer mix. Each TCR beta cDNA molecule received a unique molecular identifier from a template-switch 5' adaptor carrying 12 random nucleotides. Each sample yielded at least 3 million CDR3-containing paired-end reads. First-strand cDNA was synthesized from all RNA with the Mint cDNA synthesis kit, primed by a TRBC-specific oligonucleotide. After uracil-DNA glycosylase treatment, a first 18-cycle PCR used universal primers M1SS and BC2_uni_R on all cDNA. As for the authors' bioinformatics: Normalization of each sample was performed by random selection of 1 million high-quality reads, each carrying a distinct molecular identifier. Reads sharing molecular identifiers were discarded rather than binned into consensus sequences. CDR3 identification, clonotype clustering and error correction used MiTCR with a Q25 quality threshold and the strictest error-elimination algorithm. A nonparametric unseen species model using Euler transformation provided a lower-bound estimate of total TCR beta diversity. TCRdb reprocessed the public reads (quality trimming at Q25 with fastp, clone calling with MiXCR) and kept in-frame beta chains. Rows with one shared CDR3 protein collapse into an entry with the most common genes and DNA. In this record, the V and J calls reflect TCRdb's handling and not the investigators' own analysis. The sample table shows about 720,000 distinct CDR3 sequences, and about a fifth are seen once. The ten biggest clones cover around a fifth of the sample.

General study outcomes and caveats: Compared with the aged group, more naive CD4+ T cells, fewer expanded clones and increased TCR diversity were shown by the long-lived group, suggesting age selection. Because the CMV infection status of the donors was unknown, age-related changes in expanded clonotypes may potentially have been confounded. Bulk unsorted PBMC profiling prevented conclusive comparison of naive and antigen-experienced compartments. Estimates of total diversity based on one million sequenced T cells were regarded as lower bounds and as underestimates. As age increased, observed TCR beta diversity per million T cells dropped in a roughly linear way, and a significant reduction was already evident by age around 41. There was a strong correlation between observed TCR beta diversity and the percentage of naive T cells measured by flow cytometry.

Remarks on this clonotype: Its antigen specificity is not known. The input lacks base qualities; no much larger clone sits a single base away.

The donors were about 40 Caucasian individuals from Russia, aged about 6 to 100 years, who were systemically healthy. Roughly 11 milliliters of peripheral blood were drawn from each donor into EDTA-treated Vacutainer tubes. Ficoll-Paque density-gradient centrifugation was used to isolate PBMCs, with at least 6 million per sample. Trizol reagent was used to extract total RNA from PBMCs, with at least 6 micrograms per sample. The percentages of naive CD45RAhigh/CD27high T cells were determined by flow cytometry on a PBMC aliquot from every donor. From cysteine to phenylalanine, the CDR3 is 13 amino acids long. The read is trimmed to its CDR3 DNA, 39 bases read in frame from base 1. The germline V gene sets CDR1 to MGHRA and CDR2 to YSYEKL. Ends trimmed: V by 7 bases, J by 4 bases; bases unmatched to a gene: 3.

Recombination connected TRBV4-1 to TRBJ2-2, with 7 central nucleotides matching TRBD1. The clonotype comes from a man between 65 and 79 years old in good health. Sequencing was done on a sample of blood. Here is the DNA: TGCGCCAGCACCCGGACAGGCACCGGGGAGCTGTTTTTT. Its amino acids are CASTRTGTGELFF.